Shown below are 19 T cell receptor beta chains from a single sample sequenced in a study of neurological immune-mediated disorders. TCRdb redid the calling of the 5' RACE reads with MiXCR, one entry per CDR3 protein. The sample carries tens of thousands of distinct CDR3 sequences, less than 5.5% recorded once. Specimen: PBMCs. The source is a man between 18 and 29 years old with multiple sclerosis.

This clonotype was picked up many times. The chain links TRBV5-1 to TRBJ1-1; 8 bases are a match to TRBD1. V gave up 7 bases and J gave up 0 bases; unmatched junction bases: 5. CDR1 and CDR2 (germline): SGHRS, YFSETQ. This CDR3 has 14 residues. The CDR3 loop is CASGAGGLNTEAFF. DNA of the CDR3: TGCGCCAGCGGGGCAGGGGGCTTGAACACTGAAGCTTTCTTT. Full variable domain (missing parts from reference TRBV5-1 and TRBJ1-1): KAGVTQTPRYLIKTRGQQVTLSCSPISGHRSVSWYQQTPGQGLQFLFEYFSETQRNKGNFPGRFSGRQFSNSRSEMNVSTLELGDSALYLCASGAGGLNTEAFFGQGTRLTVV.

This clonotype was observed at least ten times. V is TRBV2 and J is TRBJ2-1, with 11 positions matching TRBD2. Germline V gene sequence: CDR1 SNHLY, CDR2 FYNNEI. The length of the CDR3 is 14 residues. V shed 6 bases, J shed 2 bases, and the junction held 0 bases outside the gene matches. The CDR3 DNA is TGTGCCAGCAGGACTAGCGGGACCTACAATGAGCAGTTCTTC. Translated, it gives CASRTSGTYNEQFF.

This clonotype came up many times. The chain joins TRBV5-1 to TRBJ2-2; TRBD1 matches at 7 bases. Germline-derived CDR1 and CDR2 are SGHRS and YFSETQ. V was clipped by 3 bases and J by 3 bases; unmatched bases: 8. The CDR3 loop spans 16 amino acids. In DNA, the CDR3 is TGCGCCAGCAGCTCCGCCAGGGGGTCCGACACCGGGGAGCTGTTTTTT. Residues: CASSSARGSDTGELFF.

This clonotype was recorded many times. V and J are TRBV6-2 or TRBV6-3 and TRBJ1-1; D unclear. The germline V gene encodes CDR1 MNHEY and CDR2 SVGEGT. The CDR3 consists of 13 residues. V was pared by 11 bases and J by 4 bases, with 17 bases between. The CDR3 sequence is CAAKPDWFTEAFF. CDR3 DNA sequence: TGTGCCGCAAAACCGGACTGGTTCACTGAAGCTTTCTTT.

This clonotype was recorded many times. CDR3 region: CASTPRGNKWDGYTF. CDR3 DNA sequence: TGCGCCAGCACCCCGCGGGGAAACAAGTGGGATGGCTACACCTTC. This chain uses TRBV5-1 with TRBJ1-2, with unresolved D. The ends were cut back, 6 bases at V and 6 bases at J, with 21 bases in the middle. The CDR3 spans 15 residues. Germline assignment: CDR1 SGHRS and CDR2 YFSETQ.

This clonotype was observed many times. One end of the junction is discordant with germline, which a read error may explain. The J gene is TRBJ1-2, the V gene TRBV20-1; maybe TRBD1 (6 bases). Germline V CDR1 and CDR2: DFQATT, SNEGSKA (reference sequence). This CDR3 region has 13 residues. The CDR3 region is CSARDRISYGYTF. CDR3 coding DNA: TGCAGTGCTCGAGACAGGATTAGCTATGGCTACACCTTC.

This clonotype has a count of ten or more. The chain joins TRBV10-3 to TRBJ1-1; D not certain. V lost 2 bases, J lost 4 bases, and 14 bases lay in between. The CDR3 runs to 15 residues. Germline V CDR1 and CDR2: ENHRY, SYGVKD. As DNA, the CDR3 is TGTGCCATCAGTGAGCCTTGGGAGGCAGGCACTGAAGCTTTCTTT. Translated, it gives CAISEPWEAGTEAFF.

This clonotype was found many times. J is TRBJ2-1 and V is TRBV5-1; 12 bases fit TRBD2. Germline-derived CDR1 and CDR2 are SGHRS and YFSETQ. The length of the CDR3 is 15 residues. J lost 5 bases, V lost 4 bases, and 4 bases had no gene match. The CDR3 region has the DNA TGCGCCAGCAGCCGCGGACTAGCGGGACACAATGAGCAGTTCTTC. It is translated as CASSRGLAGHNEQFF. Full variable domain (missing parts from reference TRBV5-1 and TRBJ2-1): KAGVTQTPRYLIKTRGQQVTLSCSPISGHRSVSWYQQTPGQGLQFLFEYFSETQRNKGNFPGRFSGRQFSNSRSEMNVSTLELGDSALYLCASSRGLAGHNEQFFGPGTRLTVL.

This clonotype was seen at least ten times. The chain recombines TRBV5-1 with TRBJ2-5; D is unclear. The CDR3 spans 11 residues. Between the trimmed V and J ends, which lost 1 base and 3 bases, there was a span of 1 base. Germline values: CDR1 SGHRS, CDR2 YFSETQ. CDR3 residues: CASSLKETQYF. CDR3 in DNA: TGCGCCAGCAGCTTGAAAGAGACCCAGTACTTC.

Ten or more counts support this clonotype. CDR3 loop: CSASKDGWGIGEAFF. CDR3 nucleotide sequence: TGCAGTGCTAGTAAAGATGGATGGGGAATCGGTGAAGCTTTCTTT. The chain is built from TRBV20-1 and TRBJ1-1; D unclear. The length of the CDR3 is 15 residues. V lost 3 bases and J lost 7, with 21 bases in between. Looked up from germline, CDR1 is DFQATT and CDR2 is SNEGSKA (reference sequence).

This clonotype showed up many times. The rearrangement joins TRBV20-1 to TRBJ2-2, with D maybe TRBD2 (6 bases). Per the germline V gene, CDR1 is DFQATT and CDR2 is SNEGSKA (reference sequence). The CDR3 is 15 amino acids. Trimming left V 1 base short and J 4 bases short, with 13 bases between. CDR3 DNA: TGCAGTGCTAGAGCTCTGGGGGGTTTCACCGGGGAGCTGTTTTTT. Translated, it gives CSARALGGFTGELFF.

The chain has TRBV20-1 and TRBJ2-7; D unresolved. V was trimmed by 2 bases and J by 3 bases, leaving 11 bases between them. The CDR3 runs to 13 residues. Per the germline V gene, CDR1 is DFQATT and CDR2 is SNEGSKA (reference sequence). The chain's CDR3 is CSARMAAYYEQYF. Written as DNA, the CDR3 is TGCAGTGCTAGAATGGCAGCTTACTACGAGCAGTACTTC.

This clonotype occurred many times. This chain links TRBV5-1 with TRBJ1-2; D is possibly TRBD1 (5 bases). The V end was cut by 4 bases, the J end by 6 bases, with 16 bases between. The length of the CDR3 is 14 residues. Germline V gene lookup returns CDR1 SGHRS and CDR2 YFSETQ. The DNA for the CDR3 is TGCGCCAGCAGCCAGGGTGGGCTGGGCAATGGCTACACCTTC. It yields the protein CASSQGGLGNGYTF.

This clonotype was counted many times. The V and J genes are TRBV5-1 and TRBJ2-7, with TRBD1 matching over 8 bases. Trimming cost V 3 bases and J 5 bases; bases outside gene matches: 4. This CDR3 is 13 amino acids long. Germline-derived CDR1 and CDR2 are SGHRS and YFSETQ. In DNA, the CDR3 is TGCGCCAGCAGCTGGACAGGGAACCACGAGCAGTACTTC. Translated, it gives CASSWTGNHEQYF. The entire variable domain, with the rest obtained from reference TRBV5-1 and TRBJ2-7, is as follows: KAGVTQTPRYLIKTRGQQVTLSCSPISGHRSVSWYQQTPGQGLQFLFEYFSETQRNKGNFPGRFSGRQFSNSRSEMNVSTLELGDSALYLCASSWTGNHEQYFGPGTRLTVT.

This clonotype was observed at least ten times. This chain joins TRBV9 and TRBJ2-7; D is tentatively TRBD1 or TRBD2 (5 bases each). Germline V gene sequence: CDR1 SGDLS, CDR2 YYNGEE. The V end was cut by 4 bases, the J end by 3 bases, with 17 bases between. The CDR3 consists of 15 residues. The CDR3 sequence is CASSPRDGTYYEQYF. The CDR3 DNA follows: TGTGCCAGCAGCCCCCGGGACGGAACCTACTACGAGCAGTACTTC.

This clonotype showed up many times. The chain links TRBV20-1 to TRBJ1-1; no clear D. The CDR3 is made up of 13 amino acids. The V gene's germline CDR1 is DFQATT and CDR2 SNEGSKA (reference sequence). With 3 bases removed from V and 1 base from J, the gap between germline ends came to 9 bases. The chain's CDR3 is CSARHVKNTEAFF. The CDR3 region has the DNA TGCAGTGCTAGGCACGTAAAGAACACTGAAGCTTTCTTT.

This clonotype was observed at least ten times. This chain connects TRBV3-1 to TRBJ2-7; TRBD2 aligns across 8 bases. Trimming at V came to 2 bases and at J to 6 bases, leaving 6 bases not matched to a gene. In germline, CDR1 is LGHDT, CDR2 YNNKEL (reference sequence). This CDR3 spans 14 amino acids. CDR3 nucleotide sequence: TGTGCCAGCAGCCAAACCGGGACTAGGGGCGAGCAGTACTTC. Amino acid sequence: CASSQTGTRGEQYF.

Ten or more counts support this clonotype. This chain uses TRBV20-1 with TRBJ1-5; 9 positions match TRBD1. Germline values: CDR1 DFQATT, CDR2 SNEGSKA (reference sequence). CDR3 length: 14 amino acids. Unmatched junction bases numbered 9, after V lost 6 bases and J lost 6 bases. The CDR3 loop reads CSAGGTGLSQPQHF. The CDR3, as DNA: TGCAGTGCGGGGGGGACAGGGCTTAGTCAGCCCCAGCATTTT.

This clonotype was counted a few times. The CDR3 sequence is CASRPPGLAALASVDEQFF. The CDR3 nucleotides read TGTGCCAGCCGACCGCCGGGACTAGCAGCACTCGCCTCGGTCGATGAGCAGTTCTTC. The chain couples TRBV7-6 to TRBJ2-1; TRBD2 aligns across 9 bases. This CDR3 has 19 residues. V lost 8 bases to trimming and J lost 8 bases; unmatched junction nucleotides: 25. Germline values: CDR1 SGHVS, CDR2 FNYEAQ.